This TCR beta chain was profiled in a study of OX40 agonist ivuxolimab in advanced cancers. The protocol was immunoSEQ multiplex PCR, while the TCRdb copy is restricted to in-frame clones and leaves out a portion. This table holds under 100,000 clones, 85% to 95% found once. Sampling of blood occurred at baseline, cycle 4 day 1, and cycle 7 day 1. This CDR3 is 13 amino acids long. The V end was cut by 7 bases, the J end by 9 bases, with 16 bases between. CDR1 and CDR2 (germline): MGHRA, YSYEKL. This chain joins TRBV4-1 and TRBJ2-1, with D perhaps assigned TRBD1 or TRBD2 (6 bases each). The sequence was collected from an adult with an advanced solid tumor such as melanoma, head and neck, liver or kidney cancer. The sample here was CD4+ or CD8+ T cells sorted from blood, taken in a trial of the OX40 agonist ivuxolimab. In nucleotides, the CDR3 is TGCGCCAGCACCCGAGATACGGGGGCTGAGCAGTTCTTC. This codes for CASTRDTGAEQFF.